One sample yielded the 8 T cell receptor beta chains listed below, sequenced in a study of post-analysis software for immune sequencing data. Presence of unique molecular identifiers characterized the TCR beta cDNA libraries. TCRdb itself ran the PCR reads through MiXCR, one entry per CDR3 protein. The table has about 380,000 distinct CDR3 sequences, about a third seen once. Their specific antigens are unknown. Study-wide results and limits: About 5 TRBV segments were more frequent in patients than controls; TRBV5-6, TRBV5-1 and TRBV20-1 belonged to this group.

The sample was blood. The receptors here all came from a girl under 18 with multiple sclerosis.

The chain links TRBV25-1 to TRBJ1-1; no clear D gene. V shed 6 bases and J shed 7 bases, with 18 bases lying between them. The CDR3 covers 14 residues. Germline V gives CDR1 MGHDK, CDR2 SYGVNS. In nucleotides, the CDR3 is TGTGCCAGCAGCTTAAACATGGGTGATGGTGAAGCTTTCTTT. This gives the protein CASSLNMGDGEAFF.

The V gene is TRBV12-3 or TRBV12-4, the J gene TRBJ2-2; D may be TRBD2 (6 bases). Trimming left V 6 bases short and J 6 bases short, with 14 bases between. The CDR3 extends over 14 amino acids. Here the CDR3 DNA reads TGTGCCAGCAGATACGGACTAAAGTCCGGGGAGCTGTTTTTT. This translates into CASRYGLKSGELFF.

A note on this clonotype: One end of the junction is discordant with germline, which a read error may explain. The chain has TRBV20-1 and TRBJ2-1; 9 nucleotides align to TRBD1. The CDR3 is 16 residues long. CDR1 and CDR2 from the germline V gene are DFQATT and SNEGSKA (reference sequence). CDR3 nucleotide sequence: TGCAGTGCTAGAGAAACGAACAGGGGGCCTTACAACGAGCAGTTCTTC. Amino acids: CSARETNRGPYNEQFF.

This clonotype turned up a few times. The V and J genes are TRBV20-1 and TRBJ2-5, with TRBD2 as a possible D gene (6 bases). Per the germline V gene, CDR1 is DFQATT and CDR2 is SNEGSKA (reference sequence). The CDR3 extends over 18 amino acids. The V end was cut by 3 bases, the J end by 1 base, with 24 bases between. The CDR3 nucleotides are TGCAGTGCTAGCCTTAGGGGAAGGGACTTCTTCTCCCAAGAGACCCAGTACTTC. This codes for CSASLRGRDFFSQETQYF.

This clonotype showed up many times. J is TRBJ2-7 and V is TRBV20-1, with unresolved D. Trimming shortened V by 3 bases and J by 1 base, and 16 bases separated the two germline ends. CDR1 DFQATT and CDR2 SNEGSKA come from the germline V gene (reference sequence). The CDR3 has 15 residues. Here the CDR3 reads CSARVPTAGSYEQYF. CDR3 nucleotide sequence: TGCAGTGCTAGGGTCCCTACAGCCGGATCCTACGAGCAGTACTTC.

This chain uses TRBV6-2 or TRBV6-3 with TRBJ2-1; TRBD2 matches 10 bases. CDR3 length: 20 residues. From germline, CDR1 is MNHEY and CDR2 SVGEGT. V shed 2 bases, J shed 5 bases, and the junction held 18 bases outside the gene matches. The CDR3 is CASSYVFRPGSGGAHNEQFF. CDR3 bases: TGTGCCAGCAGTTACGTATTCCGTCCGGGAAGCGGGGGGGCCCACAATGAGCAGTTCTTC.

This clonotype showed up just a few times. This chain links TRBV4-3 with TRBJ1-1, with D tentatively TRBD1 (6 bases). The CDR3 consists of 13 residues. Between the trimmed V and J ends, which lost 0 bases and 10 bases, there was a span of 12 bases. In germline, CDR1 is LGHNA, CDR2 YSLEER. CDR3 residues: CASSQDRRRGAFF. As DNA, the CDR3 is TGCGCCAGCAGCCAAGATCGGCGCAGGGGAGCTTTCTTT.

This chain links TRBV7-9 with TRBJ1-1, with D unclear. Germline V lookup: CDR1 SEHNR, CDR2 FQNEAQ (reference sequence). The CDR3 runs to 13 residues. V lost 0 bases to trimming and J lost 7 bases, with 9 bases between them. The DNA of the CDR3 is TGTGCCAGCAGCTTAGCTGTATCGGGTGAAGCTTTCTTT. Protein sequence: CASSLAVSGEAFF.